This T cell receptor beta chain was profiled in a study of blood T cells in healthy people across ages. CDR3 length: 12 residues. In germline, CDR1 is MNHEY, CDR2 SVGEGT. V lost 4 bases, J lost 5 bases, and 9 bases lay in between. This clonotype was found a few times. The antigen is unknown. Primers used in a second PCR of about 7 to 12 cycles were a sample-barcoded 5' primer and a J-beta primer mix. Every molecule of cDNA carried a tag from a template-switch adaptor with 12 random nucleotides. Each CDR3 protein gets one entry after TCRdb re-called the 5' RACE reads with MiXCR. The sample shows hundreds of thousands of distinct CDR3 sequences, 20% to 25% of them seen only once. Study-wide results and caveats: In older individuals, TCR beta diversity per million T cells was lower, falling roughly linearly with age. More naive CD4+ cells and higher diversity were found in long-lived than in aged donors. Diversity figures derived from one million T cells were judged to underestimate the true value.

This TCR came from a man aged 65 to 79 in good health. The chain couples TRBV6-2 or TRBV6-3 to TRBJ2-7; possibly TRBD2 for D (5 bases). The sample consisted of blood. CDR3 in amino acids: CASSSGLDEQYF. The CDR3 nucleotides read TGTGCCAGCAGTTCCGGACTGGACGAGCAGTACTTC.